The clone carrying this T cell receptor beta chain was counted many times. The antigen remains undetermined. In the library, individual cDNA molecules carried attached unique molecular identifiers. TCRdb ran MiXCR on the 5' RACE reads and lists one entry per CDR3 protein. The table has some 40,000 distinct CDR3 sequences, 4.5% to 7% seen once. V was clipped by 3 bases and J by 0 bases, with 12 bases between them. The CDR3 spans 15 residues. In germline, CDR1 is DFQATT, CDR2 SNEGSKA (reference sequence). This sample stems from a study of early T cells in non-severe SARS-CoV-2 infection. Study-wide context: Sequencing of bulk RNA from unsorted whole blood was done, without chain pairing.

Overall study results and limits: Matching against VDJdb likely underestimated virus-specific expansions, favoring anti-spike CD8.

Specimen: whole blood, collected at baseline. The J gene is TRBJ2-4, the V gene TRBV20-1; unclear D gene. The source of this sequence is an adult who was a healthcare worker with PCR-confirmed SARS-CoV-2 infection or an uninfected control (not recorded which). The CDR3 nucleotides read TGCAGTGCTAGTACCGCTTCTCGAGCCAAAAACATTCAGTACTTC. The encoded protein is CSASTASRAKNIQYF.